The next 21 T cell receptor beta chains were all read from a single sample in a study of tumour-infiltrating T cells in Burkitt lymphoma. The method was immunoSEQ multiplex PCR; TCRdb's version includes in-frame clones alone and lacks a portion of them. The sample contains approximately 1,500 clones, 15% to 20% of which appear only once. Sample: tumor tissue. The receptors were sampled from a human donor with diffuse large B-cell lymphoma.

This clone has only a few counts. The V call is TRBV5-6, the J call TRBJ1-2, with D hard to call. V lost 0 bases, J lost 5 bases, and 11 bases lay in between. The CDR3 has 14 amino acids. CDR1 and CDR2 (germline): SGHDT, YYEEEE. The DNA for the CDR3 is TGTGCCAGCAGCTTGGTTGGGGTTCGTTATGGCTACACCTTC. The encoded protein is CASSLVGVRYGYTF. The variable domain in full, with the rest retrieved from reference TRBV5-6 and TRBJ1-2, is DAGVTQSPTHLIKTRGQQVTLRCSPKSGHDTVSWYQQALGQGPQFIFQYYEEEERQRGNFPDRFSGHQFPNYSSELNVNALLLGDSALYLCASSLVGVRYGYTFGSGTRLTVV.

This clone has a handful of counts. This chain connects TRBV27 to TRBJ1-1, with D possibly matching TRBD1 (6 bases). The germline CDR1 and CDR2 sequences are MNHEY and SMNVEV (reference sequence). Trimming stripped 6 bases from V and 3 bases from J, with 14 bases between. This CDR3 is built from 14 residues. CDR3 region: CASRPPGEYTEAFF. The CDR3 DNA reads as TGTGCCAGCAGACCTCCAGGGGAGTACACTGAAGCTTTCTTT.

This clone has just a few counts. The chain uses TRBV18 and TRBJ2-4; D gene uncertain. The CDR3 is 16 amino acids. The V end was cut by 0 bases, the J end by 3 bases, with 12 bases between. From germline, CDR1 is KGHSH and CDR2 LQKENI. CDR3 DNA: TGTGCCAGCTCACCACCGAGGCAGCTTATCAAAAACATTCAGTACTTC. It codes for CASSPPRQLIKNIQYF.

In regard to this clone: The same CDR3 can be traced to other DNA sequences in this sample. The rearrangement links TRBV15 to TRBJ2-3, with D perhaps matching TRBD1 (5 bases). V was shortened by 4 bases and J by 1 base, with 18 bases between the two germline ends. This CDR3 is 17 amino acids long. Germline values: CDR1 LNHNV, CDR2 YYDKDF (reference sequence). This chain's CDR3 is CATSTSRGALGTDTQYF. The CDR3 nucleotides read TGTGCCACCAGCACCAGTCGTGGGGCTCTCGGCACAGATACGCAGTATTTT.

The CDR3 here is CASVHPAQVNSPLHF. In DNA form, the CDR3 reads TGTGCCAGCGTCCATCCAGCGCAGGTCAATTCACCCCTCCACTTT. This chain connects TRBV28 to TRBJ1-6, with D unclear. CDR1 is MDHEN and CDR2 is SYDVKM in the germline V gene. CDR3 length: 15 amino acids. V was shortened by 8 bases and J by 7 bases, with 18 bases between the two germline ends. Full variable domain (outside the CDR3, taken from reference TRBV28 and TRBJ1-6): DVKVTQSSRYLVKRTGEKVFLECVQDMDHENMFWYRQDPGLGLRLIYFSYDVKMKEKGDIPEGYSVSREKKERFSLILESASTNQTSMYLCASVHPAQVNSPLHFGNGTRLTVT.

This clone was counted a few times. The gene calls are TRBV30 and TRBJ2-1; 7 positions match TRBD2. Germline loops: CDR1 GTSNPN, CDR2 SVGIG (reference sequence). Unmatched junction bases numbered 7, after V lost 2 bases and J lost 6 bases. The CDR3 runs 14 residues. In DNA, the CDR3 is TGTGCCTGGAGTCTGATCGGGAGGATCAATGAGCAGTTCTTC. This sequence encodes CAWSLIGRINEQFF.

This clone was counted between two and nine times. The V call is TRBV6-5, the J call TRBJ2-2; a weak D match, TRBD2 (6 bases). Germline V gives CDR1 MNHEY, CDR2 SVGAGI. V lost 0 bases and J 4 bases, leaving 9 bases between the germline ends. The CDR3 loop spans 15 amino acids. The CDR3 nucleotides read TGTGCCAGCAGTTACTCGGGACTCGGCACCGGGGAGCTGTTTTTT. It specifies CASSYSGLGTGELFF.

The genes are TRBV5-4 and TRBJ2-5; 13 bases fit TRBD2. Trimming took 0 bases from V and 5 from J; bases not matched to a gene: 10. CDR1 is SGHNT and CDR2 is YYREEE in the germline V gene (reference sequence). The CDR3 is made up of 18 amino acids. The chain's CDR3 is CASSLELAGGPSRETQYF. The DNA of the CDR3 is TGTGCCAGCAGCTTGGAACTAGCGGGAGGGCCCTCCAGGGAGACCCAGTACTTC.

The chain uses TRBV7-9 and TRBJ2-1; 10 bases line up with TRBD1. Germline CDR1 SEHNR, CDR2 FQNEAQ (reference sequence). V was clipped by 5 bases and J by 2 bases; unmatched bases: 3. The length of the CDR3 is 15 residues. CDR3 sequence (DNA): TGTGCCAGCAGCCGGACAGGGGGTACCTACAATGAGCAGTTCTTC. Its translation is CASSRTGGTYNEQFF.

About this clone itself: The sample holds other DNA sequences that translate to the same CDR3. The J gene is TRBJ1-1, the V gene TRBV25-1, with D unresolved. Trimming shortened V by 1 base and J by 1 base, and 7 bases separated the two germline ends. The CDR3 length is 14 residues. Germline loops: CDR1 MGHDK, CDR2 SYGVNS. CDR3 loop: CASSESGRNTEAFF. In DNA form, the CDR3 reads TGTGCCAGCAGTGAATCTGGCAGGAACACTGAAGCTTTCTTT.

The chain carries TRBV6-6 and TRBJ2-5, with D perhaps TRBD2 (6 bases). Germline loops: CDR1 MNHNY, CDR2 SVGAGI (reference sequence). V was shortened by 6 bases and J by 1 base, with 15 bases between the two germline ends. The CDR3 sequence is 15 residues long. The CDR3 sequence is CASRGLTGAQETQYF. The CDR3 DNA reads TGTGCCAGCAGAGGACTAACGGGAGCCCAAGAGACCCAGTACTTC.

The CDR3 nucleotides are TGTGCCAGCAGCTTTTTCGATGAGCAGTTCTTC. Translating it yields CASSFFDEQFF. The J gene is TRBJ2-1, the V gene TRBV5-7; D call uncertain. TRBV5-7 is identified as an open reading frame with a role that is uncertain. CDR3 length: 11 amino acids. V lost 2 bases and J lost 8, with 5 bases in between.

The CDR3 DNA sequence: TGTGCCACCAGCCCTGAAAGAAATAACTATGGCTACACCTTC. It encodes CATSPERNNYGYTF. The chain combines TRBV15 with TRBJ1-2; D gene unclear. Per germline, CDR1 LNHNV and CDR2 YYDKDF (reference sequence). CDR3 length: 14 amino acids. V was shortened by 5 bases and J by 1 base, with 11 bases between the two germline ends.

This clone was detected a few times. V and J are TRBV5-4 and TRBJ2-7, with 8 positions matching TRBD1. This CDR3 spans 14 amino acids. The V and J ends lost 4 bases and 2 bases, in that order; junction bases with no gene match: 5. The germline V gene encodes CDR1 SGHNT and CDR2 YYREEE (reference sequence). CDR3 coding DNA: TGTGCCAGCAGCCTAGGGACAGGCACCTACGAGCAGTACTTC. It is translated as CASSLGTGTYEQYF.

J is TRBJ2-2 and V is TRBV4-2; TRBD2 matches 8 bases. This CDR3 is 20 amino acids long. CDR1 is LGHNA, CDR2 YNFKEQ, per germline. V gave up 0 bases and J gave up 3 bases; unmatched junction bases: 15. CDR3 sequence (DNA): TGTGCCAGCAGCCAAGATTGGGCCTGGGGACTAGTTTTTGACACCGGGGAGCTGTTTTTT. Amino acids: CASSQDWAWGLVFDTGELFF.

The CDR3, as DNA: TGCGCCAGCAGCTGGGGTTCCACAGATACGCAGTATTTT. Residues: CASSWGSTDTQYF. The genes are TRBV5-1 and TRBJ2-3; D gene unclear. CDR1 and CDR2 from the germline V gene are SGHRS and YFSETQ. V dropped 3 bases and J dropped 2 bases, with 7 bases sitting between them. This CDR3 region has 13 residues.

This clone was detected only a few times. The chain carries TRBV5-6 and TRBJ1-1; D is undetermined. V was trimmed by 4 bases and J by 4 bases, leaving 14 bases between them. Per germline, CDR1 SGHDT and CDR2 YYEEEE. The CDR3 is made up of 14 amino acids. CDR3 residues: CASSDVYEGTEAFF. CDR3 nucleotide sequence: TGTGCCAGCAGCGACGTGTATGAGGGCACTGAAGCTTTCTTT.

The J gene is TRBJ2-7, the V gene TRBV28; 11 nucleotides line up with TRBD2. Losses at the gene ends were 1 base for V and 3 bases for J; bases not matched to a gene: 8. The CDR3 is made up of 17 amino acids. Germline CDR1 MDHEN, CDR2 SYDVKM. CDR3 bases: TGTGCCAGCAGTTTATCGGGACTAGCGGCTCCCGGCTACGAGCAGTACTTC. This sequence encodes CASSLSGLAAPGYEQYF.

This clone was picked up a small number of times. This chain joins TRBV13 and TRBJ2-7, with D tentatively TRBD2 (5 bases). V was clipped by 5 bases and J by 0 bases, with 14 bases between them. This CDR3 contains 15 residues. Per germline, CDR1 PRHDT and CDR2 FYEKMQ (reference sequence). CDR3 coding DNA: TGTGCCAGCAGCCCCCCAGGACTCCTCTCCTACGAGCAGTACTTC. Translation gives CASSPPGLLSYEQYF.

This clone was seen a handful of times. This chain connects TRBV28 to TRBJ2-7; TRBD1 is a possible D gene (5 bases). The CDR3 length is 14 residues. Germline values: CDR1 MDHEN, CDR2 SYDVKM. V gave up 4 bases and J gave up 1 base, with 11 bases separating them. The chain's CDR3 is CASSSPTDSYEQYF. In nucleotides, the CDR3 is TGTGCCAGCAGTTCTCCGACAGATTCCTACGAGCAGTACTTC.

The rearrangement links TRBV5-5 to TRBJ2-1; D unclear. The CDR3 totals 13 residues. In germline, CDR1 is SGHKS, CDR2 YYEKEE (reference sequence). V lost 4 bases to trimming and J lost 5 bases, with 10 bases between them. The CDR3: CASSPDGNNEQFF. The DNA of the CDR3 is TGTGCCAGCAGCCCGGACGGTAACAATGAGCAGTTCTTC.